The rows below give T cell receptor beta chains drawn from one sample of a study of vaccination effects on CD4 cells after COVID-19. Clones were sequenced by immunoSEQ multiplex PCR, and TCRdb holds only the in-frame ones, with some missing. The data contain over 7,500 clones, roughly 74% of them seen just once; the ten biggest clones take up around 12%. The antigens of these receptors remain unknown. The input for sequencing was CD4+ T cells from PBMCs cultured with HCoV-229E spike peptides, taken before COVID-19 vaccination. These receptors were taken from a human donor who received a COVID-19 vaccine. Both conserved end residues are part of each CDR3. D genes are given only for firm matches. Size is stated for part of the rows, as once, few or many counts, or as a class when the clone is expanded.

j_call: TRBJ2-7; clone_size: once; v_call: TRBV7-2; d_call: -; cdr3_nt: TGTGCCAGCAGCGCGAACAGGCCTTACGGCGAGCAGTACTTC; cdr3_aa: CASSANRPYGEQYF
j_call: TRBJ2-7; clone_size: -; v_call: TRBV4-1; d_call: -; cdr3_nt: TGCGCCAGCAGCCAACCTAACAGGGTGCCCTACGAGCAGTACTTC; cdr3_aa: CASSQPNRVPYEQYF
j_call: TRBJ2-2; clone_size: -; v_call: TRBV7-2; d_call: TRBD2; cdr3_nt: TGTGCCAGCAGCTTAGCACTAGCGGGCACCGGGGAGCTGTTTTTT; cdr3_aa: CASSLALAGTGELFF
j_call: TRBJ2-2; clone_size: -; v_call: TRBV5-4; d_call: TRBD2; cdr3_nt: TGTGCCATCCCACGGGTCTCGACTAGCGGGAGGTTCGCGAACACCGGGGAGCTGTTTTTT; cdr3_aa: CAIPRVSTSGRFANTGELFF
j_call: TRBJ2-7; clone_size: -; v_call: TRBV5-1; d_call: TRBD2; cdr3_nt: TGCGCCAGCAGCTTGGAGGGGAGCGGGAGGATTTACGAGCAGTACTTC; cdr3_aa: CASSLEGSGRIYEQYF
j_call: TRBJ1-1; clone_size: -; v_call: TRBV18; d_call: -; cdr3_nt: TGTGCCAGCCGCCTTGTAGGGGATGTCACTGAAGCTTTCTTT; cdr3_aa: CASRLVGDVTEAFF
j_call: TRBJ2-1; clone_size: -; v_call: TRBV7-2; d_call: -; cdr3_nt: TGTGCCAGCAGCGGGGGGGCCCACAATGAGCAGTTCTTC; cdr3_aa: CASSGGAHNEQFF
j_call: TRBJ2-7; clone_size: -; v_call: TRBV6-1; d_call: -; cdr3_nt: TGTGCCAGCAGTGGGAGCTTCGGGAGCCACCCGCGCGAGCAGTACTTC; cdr3_aa: CASSGSFGSHPREQYF
j_call: TRBJ2-7; clone_size: -; v_call: TRBV7-6; d_call: TRBD1; cdr3_nt: TGTGCCAGCAGCCACCCTCCCGGGACAGGGAAAGAGGGGCAGTACTTC; cdr3_aa: CASSHPPGTGKEGQYF
j_call: TRBJ1-2; clone_size: -; v_call: TRBV19; d_call: -; cdr3_nt: TGTGCCAGTAGTATAGGGGCAGCGAAAATGGTGGCGGGCTACACCTTC; cdr3_aa: CASSIGAAKMVAGYTF
j_call: TRBJ2-3; clone_size: -; v_call: TRBV4-1; d_call: -; cdr3_nt: TGCGCCAGCAGCCAAACCCACGGACAGGGAGGGAACTATTTT; cdr3_aa: CASSQTHGQGGNYF
j_call: TRBJ2-5; clone_size: -; v_call: TRBV7-9; d_call: TRBD2; cdr3_nt: TGTGCCAGCAGTGTAGCGGGGGGGCAAGAGACCCAGTACTTC; cdr3_aa: CASSVAGGQETQYF
j_call: TRBJ2-3; clone_size: -; v_call: TRBV6-5; d_call: TRBD2; cdr3_nt: TGTGCCAGCAGTTGGGGTAGCGGGGTGATCACAGATACGCAGTATTTT; cdr3_aa: CASSWGSGVITDTQYF
j_call: TRBJ2-2; clone_size: -; v_call: TRBV6-2/TRBV6-3; d_call: TRBD2; cdr3_nt: TGTGCCAGCAGTTTGGCCCGGACTAGCGGGGCAGGCGGGACCGGGGAGCTGTTTTTT; cdr3_aa: CASSLARTSGAGGTGELFF
j_call: TRBJ2-1; clone_size: few; v_call: TRBV10-3; d_call: TRBD1; cdr3_nt: TGTGCCAGCGCTACCGGGACAGGGGTCTCCTACAATGAGCAGTTCTTC; cdr3_aa: CASATGTGVSYNEQFF
j_call: TRBJ2-7; clone_size: -; v_call: TRBV10-2; d_call: -; cdr3_nt: TGCGCCAGCAGTTTTCAACAGGAGACCTACGAGCAGTACTTC; cdr3_aa: CASSFQQETYEQYF
j_call: TRBJ2-2; clone_size: few; v_call: TRBV7-2; d_call: TRBD2; cdr3_nt: TGTGCCAGCAGCTTAGTAGCGGGTTACACCGGGGAGCTGTTTTTT; cdr3_aa: CASSLVAGYTGELFF
j_call: TRBJ2-1; clone_size: -; v_call: TRBV18; d_call: -; cdr3_nt: TGTGCCAGCTCACCAAATTACGAGGGTTCCCATGAGCAGTTCTTC; cdr3_aa: CASSPNYEGSHEQFF
j_call: TRBJ1-1; clone_size: -; v_call: TRBV3-1/TRBV3-2; d_call: -; cdr3_nt: TGTGCCAGCAGCCCGGGGGGGAGAACGAACACTGAAGCTTTCTTT; cdr3_aa: CASSPGGRTNTEAFF
j_call: TRBJ2-2; clone_size: -; v_call: TRBV11-1; d_call: -; cdr3_nt: TGTGCCAGCAGCTTAGTTCCCGGGGAGCTGTTTTTT; cdr3_aa: CASSLVPGELFF
j_call: TRBJ2-3; clone_size: few; v_call: TRBV9; d_call: TRBD1; cdr3_nt: TGTGCCAGCGGGACAGACGATTATACGCAGTATTTT; cdr3_aa: CASGTDDYTQYF
j_call: TRBJ2-1; clone_size: -; v_call: TRBV7-2; d_call: -; cdr3_nt: TGTGCCAGCAGAGTGGGTATGAATGAGCAGTTCTTC; cdr3_aa: CASRVGMNEQFF
j_call: TRBJ2-7; clone_size: -; v_call: TRBV5-1; d_call: TRBD1; cdr3_nt: TGCGCCAGCAGTTTGCCGGGGACAGGGGGTTGGTCCTACGAGCAGTACTTC; cdr3_aa: CASSLPGTGGWSYEQYF
j_call: TRBJ1-2; clone_size: -; v_call: TRBV12-5; d_call: -; cdr3_nt: TGTGCTAGTGGGCCCGCGGGGGGCCCAACAGGCTATGGCTACACCTTC; cdr3_aa: CASGPAGGPTGYGYTF
j_call: TRBJ2-7; clone_size: -; v_call: TRBV28; d_call: -; cdr3_nt: TGTGCCAGCAGTTTACCCCAGGGGTACGAGCAGTACTTC; cdr3_aa: CASSLPQGYEQYF